The following is a T cell receptor beta chain sequence with its context. CDR1 SEHNR and CDR2 FQNEAQ come from the germline V gene (reference sequence). This CDR3 contains 14 residues. J gave up 9 bases and V 5 bases, and 6 bases lay outside the gene matches. This sample stems from a study of graft-versus-host responses after intestinal transplantation. Only in-frame clones appear in the TCRdb table, and some are missing; sequencing was by immunoSEQ multiplex PCR. The sample includes over 45,000 clones, approximately 95% of them seen just once. The sample was PBMCs, taken 750 to 850 days after a first intestinal transplant, on the day of a second. The sequence derives from a human patient who received an intestinal transplant, so some T cells may come from the graft donor. The V gene is TRBV7-9, the J gene TRBJ1-6; TRBD1 matches at 8 bases. In nucleotides, the CDR3 is TGTGCCAGCAGCCCGACAGGGGAAGGTTCACCCCTCCACTTT. This sequence encodes CASSPTGEGSPLHF.